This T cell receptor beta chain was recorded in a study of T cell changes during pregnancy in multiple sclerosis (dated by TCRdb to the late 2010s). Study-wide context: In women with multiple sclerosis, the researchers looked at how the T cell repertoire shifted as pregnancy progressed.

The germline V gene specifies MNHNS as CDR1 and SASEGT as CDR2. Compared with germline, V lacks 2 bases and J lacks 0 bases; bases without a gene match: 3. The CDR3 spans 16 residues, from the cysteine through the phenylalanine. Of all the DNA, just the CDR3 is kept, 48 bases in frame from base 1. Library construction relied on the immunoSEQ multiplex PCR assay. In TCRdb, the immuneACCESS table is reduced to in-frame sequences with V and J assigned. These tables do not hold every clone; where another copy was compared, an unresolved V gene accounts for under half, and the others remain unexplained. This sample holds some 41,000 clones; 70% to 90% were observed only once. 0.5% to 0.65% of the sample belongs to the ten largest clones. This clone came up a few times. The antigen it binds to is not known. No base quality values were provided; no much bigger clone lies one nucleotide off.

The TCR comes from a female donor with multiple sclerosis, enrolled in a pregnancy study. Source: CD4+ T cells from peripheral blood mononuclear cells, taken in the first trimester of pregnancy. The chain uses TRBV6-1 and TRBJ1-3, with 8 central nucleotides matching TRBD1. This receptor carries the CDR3 CASSEYGTGSGNTIYF. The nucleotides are TGTGCCAGCAGTGAATATGGGACAGGCTCTGGAAACACCATATATTTT.